This TCR beta chain is from a study of spatial heterogeneity in lung cancer. CDR1 is SGHRS, CDR2 YFSETQ, per germline. Trimming stripped 0 bases from V and 0 bases from J, with 7 bases between. CDR3 size: 15 residues. Study-level points and caveats: The number of expanded tumor alpha and beta chains correlated with mutation number.

The library protocol tagged each TCR cDNA with a unique molecular identifier. TCRdb recomputed calls from the 5' RACE reads with MiXCR, one row per CDR3 protein. The sample contains approximately 94,000 distinct CDR3 sequences, around 4.3% of which appear only once. Time point indicated: sample taken at primary tumor resection. A note on this clonotype: The antigen is undetermined.

This chain uses TRBV5-1 with TRBJ2-1; no firm D call. The specimen comprised lung tumor tissue, sampled at surgery. The sequence derives from a male donor with early-stage non-small cell lung cancer. The DNA of the CDR3 is TGCGCCAGCAGCTTGGACAGTATCTCCTACAATGAGCAGTTCTTC. Its protein product is CASSLDSISYNEQFF.